This T cell receptor (beta chain) was sequenced for a study of CD8+CD57+ T cells in acquired aplastic anemia. Study conclusions and caveats: The number of CD8+ CDR3 sequences shared by patients and controls was twenty-nine.

Both TCR beta VDJ combination and CDR3 sequence profiling were carried out. Genomic DNA was the template for this profiling. MiXCR, applied by TCRdb to the reads, yields one record per CDR3 protein. The data show about 210,000 distinct CDR3 sequences, with approximately 60% seen just once and over 25% held by the top ten. In this sample, this clonotype turned up many times. No antigen is known for it. The CDR3 has 15 residues. V was pared by 6 bases and J by 2 bases, with 7 bases of the junction left unmatched. In germline, CDR1 is DFQATT, CDR2 SNEGSKA (reference sequence). The sequencing sample was made of sorted CD4+, CD8+, or CD8+CD57+ T cells (not recorded which) from PBMCs. V gene TRBV20-1 combines with J gene TRBJ2-7; 13 nucleotides line up with TRBD2. The sequence derives from a human donor in good health. The CDR3 is CSAETSGRLTYEQYF. The DNA for the CDR3 is TGCAGTGCCGAGACTAGCGGGAGGTTGACCTACGAGCAGTACTTC.